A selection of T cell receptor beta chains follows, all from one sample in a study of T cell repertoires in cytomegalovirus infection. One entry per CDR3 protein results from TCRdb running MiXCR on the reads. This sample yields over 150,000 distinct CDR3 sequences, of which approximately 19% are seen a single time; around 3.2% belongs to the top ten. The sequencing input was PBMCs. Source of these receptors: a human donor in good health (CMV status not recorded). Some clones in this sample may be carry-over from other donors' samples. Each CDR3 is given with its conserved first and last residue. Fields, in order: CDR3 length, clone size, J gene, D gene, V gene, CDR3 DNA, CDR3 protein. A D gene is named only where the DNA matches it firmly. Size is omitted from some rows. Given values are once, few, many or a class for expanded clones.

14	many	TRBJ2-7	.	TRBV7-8	TGTGCCAGCAGACCATTCCAGGACGCCTACGAGCAGTACTTC	CASRPFQDAYEQYF
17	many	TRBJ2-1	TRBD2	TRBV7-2	TGTGCCAGCAGCTTAGCGTCGCTAGCGGGATCTTACAATGAGCAGTTCTTC	CASSLASLAGSYNEQFF
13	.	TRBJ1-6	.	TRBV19	TGTGCCAGTCAGACAGTGGGGAATTCACCCCTCCACTTT	CASQTVGNSPLHF
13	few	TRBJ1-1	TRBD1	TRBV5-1	TGCGCCAGCAGCCCGGGGGACAGGGACCAAGCTTTCTTT	CASSPGDRDQAFF
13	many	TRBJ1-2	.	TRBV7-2	TGTGCCAGCAGCGCGATGGTCCTATATGGCTACACCTTC	CASSAMVLYGYTF
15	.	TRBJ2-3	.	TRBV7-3	TGTGCCAGCAGCTTCAAGGCCAGGAGCACAGATACGCAGTATTTT	CASSFKARSTDTQYF
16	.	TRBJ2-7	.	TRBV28	TGTGCCAGCAGTTTAGCCCTGGGTGGGGTGCGCTACGAGCAGTACTTC	CASSLALGGVRYEQYF
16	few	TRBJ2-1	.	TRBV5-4	TGTGCCAGCAGCCGGGGACTGTCGAGCTCCTACAATGAGCAGTTCTTC	CASSRGLSSSYNEQFF
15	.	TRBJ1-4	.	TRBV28	TGTGCCAGCAGTTTGATGGCAGCAACTAATGAAAAACTGTTTTTT	CASSLMAATNEKLFF
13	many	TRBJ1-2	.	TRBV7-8	TGTGCCAGCAGCTTAGACCCAACTGATGGCTACACCTTC	CASSLDPTDGYTF
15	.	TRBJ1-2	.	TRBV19	TGTGCCAGTAGTCCTTTCGCGGGTAGGGACTATGGCTACACCTTC	CASSPFAGRDYGYTF
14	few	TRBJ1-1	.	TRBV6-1	TGTGCCAGTGAATGGGGGCCAGTCATCACTGAAGCTTTCTTT	CASEWGPVITEAFF
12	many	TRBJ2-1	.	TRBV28	TGTGCCAGCACCGTGAGTAGGAATGAGCAGTTCTTC	CASTVSRNEQFF
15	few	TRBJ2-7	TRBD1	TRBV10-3	TGTGCCATCAGTGAGGTCAAGACAGGGAGCTACGAGCAGTACTTC	CAISEVKTGSYEQYF
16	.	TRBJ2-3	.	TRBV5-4	TGTGCCAGCAGCTTGGGTACGGGGATCGGCACAGATACGCAGTATTTT	CASSLGTGIGTDTQYF
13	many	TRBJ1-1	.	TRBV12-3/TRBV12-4	TGTGCCAGCAGTTTGGGGCAGAGCACTGAAGCTTTCTTT	CASSLGQSTEAFF
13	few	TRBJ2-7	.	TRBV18	TGTGCCAGCTCACCAAAACGACAGGACAGAGGGTACTTC	CASSPKRQDRGYF
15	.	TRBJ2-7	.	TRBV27	TGTGCCAGCAGTTTATTTGCGTCAGGGGTTAGTGAGCAGTACTTC	CASSLFASGVSEQYF
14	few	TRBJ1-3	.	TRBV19	TGTGCCAGTAGTGCCAGGGGATCTGGAAACACCATATATTTT	CASSARGSGNTIYF
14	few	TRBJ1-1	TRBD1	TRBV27	TGTGCCAGCAAAACAACAGGGGTGAACACTGAAGCTTTCTTT	CASKTTGVNTEAFF
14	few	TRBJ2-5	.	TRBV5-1	TGCGCCAGCAGCTTGAGTGGCTATAAAGAGACCCAGTACTTC	CASSLSGYKETQYF
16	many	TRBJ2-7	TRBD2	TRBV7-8	TGTGCCAGCAGCTTCTTACTAGCGGCCACCTCCTACGAGCAGTACTTC	CASSFLLAATSYEQYF
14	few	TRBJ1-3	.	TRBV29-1	TGCAGCGTCGCAGGTTCCCTCTTCGGAAACACCATATATTTT	CSVAGSLFGNTIYF
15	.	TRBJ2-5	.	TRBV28	TGTGCCAGCAGTTTATCGGGCGGAGGGCAAGAGACCCAGTACTTC	CASSLSGGGQETQYF
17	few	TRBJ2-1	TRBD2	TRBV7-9	TGTGCCAGCAGCTTAAGAGGCTCACTAGCGGGCTACAATGAGCAGTTCTTC	CASSLRGSLAGYNEQFF
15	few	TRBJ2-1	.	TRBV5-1	TGCGCCAGCAGCCTGGGGCCAAACCAACGCAATGAGCAGTTCTTC	CASSLGPNQRNEQFF
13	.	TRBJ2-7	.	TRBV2	TGTGCCAGCAGTGATAAGCCGTCCTACGAGCAGAACTTC	CASSDKPSYEQNF
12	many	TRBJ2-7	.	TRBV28	TGTGCCAGTTACAGAGGCTCCTACGAGCAGTACTTC	CASYRGSYEQYF
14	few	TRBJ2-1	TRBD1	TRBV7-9	TGTGCCAGCAGCTTCACAGGGGCGTACAATGAGCAGTTCTTC	CASSFTGAYNEQFF
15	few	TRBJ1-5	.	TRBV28	TGTGCCAGCAGCCCCCATGATGGTCTCCGGCAGCCCCAGCATTTT	CASSPHDGLRQPQHF
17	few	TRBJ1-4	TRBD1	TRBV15	TGTGCCACCAGCTCCTCCCGGACAGGGGGTCTAGTTCGGAAACTGTTTTTT	CATSSSRTGGLVRKLFF
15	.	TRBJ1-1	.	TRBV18	TGTGCCAGCTCAACTCAGGGTGTGCTTGACACTGAAGCTTTCTTT	CASSTQGVLDTEAFF
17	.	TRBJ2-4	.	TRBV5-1	TGCGCCAGCAGCTTGGGGGTGGAGCTTTCCCTACAAAACATTCAGTACTTC	CASSLGVELSLQNIQYF
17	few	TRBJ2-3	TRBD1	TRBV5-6	TGTGCCAGCAGCACGCGGACAGGGGTTATTAGCACAGATACGCAGTATTTT	CASSTRTGVISTDTQYF
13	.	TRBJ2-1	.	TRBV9	TGTGCCAGCAGCGGGGACCACTACAATGAGCAGTTCTTC	CASSGDHYNEQFF
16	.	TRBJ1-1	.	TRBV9	TGTGCCAGCAGCGTAGCGGGGGGGGTAGGAGGGACTGAAGCTTTCTTT	CASSVAGGVGGTEAFF
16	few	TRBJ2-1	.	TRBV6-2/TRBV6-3	TGTGCCAGCAGTTACTCCTATAGTTTTGGGGCTGCTGAGCAGTTCTTC	CASSYSYSFGAAEQFF
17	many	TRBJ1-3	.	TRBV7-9	TGTGCCAGCAGCTTAGAGGAGGACCCTCGGTCTGGAAACACCATATATTTT	CASSLEEDPRSGNTIYF
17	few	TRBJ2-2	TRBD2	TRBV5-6	TGTGCCAGCAGCTTCCTGGGACTAGCGGGAGTAGCCGGGGAGCTGTTTTTT	CASSFLGLAGVAGELFF
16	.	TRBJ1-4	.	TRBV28	TGTGCCAGCAGTTGGGTGGGGGCCGCAACTAATGAAAAACTGTTTTTT	CASSWVGAATNEKLFF
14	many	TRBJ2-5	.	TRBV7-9	TGTGCCAGCAGCTTAGAGGGGCGTCTGGAGACCCAGTACTTC	CASSLEGRLETQYF
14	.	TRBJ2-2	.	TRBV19	TGTGCCAGTAGTATAGACTGGAACACCGGGGAGCTGTTTTTT	CASSIDWNTGELFF
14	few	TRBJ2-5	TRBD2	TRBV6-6	TGTGCCAGCAGAATCGGACTAGCGCAAGAGACCCAGTACTTC	CASRIGLAQETQYF
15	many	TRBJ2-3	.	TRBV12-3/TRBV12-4	TGTGCCAGCAGTTTTCCGAGCGGAGGCACAGATACGCAGTATTTT	CASSFPSGGTDTQYF
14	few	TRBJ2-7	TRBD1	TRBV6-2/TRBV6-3	TGTGCCAGCAGTTACTCTCGGACAGGGGTCGAGCAGTACTTC	CASSYSRTGVEQYF
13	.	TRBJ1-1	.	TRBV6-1	TGTGCCAGCAGTCAACAGGGCGAAACTGAAGCTTTCTTT	CASSQQGETEAFF
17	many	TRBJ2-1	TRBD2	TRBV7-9	TGTGCCAGCAGCCGGATTAAGGGACTAGCGGGGGTGAATGAGCAGTTCTTC	CASSRIKGLAGVNEQFF
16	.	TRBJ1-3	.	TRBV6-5	TGTGCCAGCAGTTACGATCCCAGCATCTCTGGAAACACCATATATTTT	CASSYDPSISGNTIYF
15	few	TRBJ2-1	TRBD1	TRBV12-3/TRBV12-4	TGTGCCAGCAGCCGGGACAGGTCGCTCTACAATGAGCAGTTCTTC	CASSRDRSLYNEQFF
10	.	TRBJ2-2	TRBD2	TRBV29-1	TGCAGCGCGGGAGGCGGGGAGCTGTTTTTT	CSAGGGELFF
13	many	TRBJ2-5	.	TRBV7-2	TGTGCCAGCAGCCCTGACATGTCAGAGACCCAGTACTTC	CASSPDMSETQYF
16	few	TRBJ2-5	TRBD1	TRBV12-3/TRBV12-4	TGTGCCAGCAGTTTTTCGGGGGACAGGGCACAAGAGACCCAGTACTTC	CASSFSGDRAQETQYF
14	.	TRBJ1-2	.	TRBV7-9	TGTGCCAGCAGCCCAGCCGGGACATACTATGGCTACACCTTC	CASSPAGTYYGYTF